The present TCR beta chain was sequenced within a study of identifying expanded T cells in peripheral blood. Libraries were prepared by immunoSEQ multiplex PCR; TCRdb keeps only in-frame clonotypes and omits some of them. The sample holds about 110,000 clones; roughly 91% are singletons and the top ten take roughly 15%. The CDR3 runs to 15 residues. Between the trimmed V and J ends, which lost 2 bases and 2 bases, there was a span of 12 bases. Germline CDR1 and CDR2: SGHTA and FQGNSA. The chain employs TRBV7-2 and TRBJ1-2; D gene uncertain. Material: blood. The sequence was obtained from a person aged 18 to 69 in good health. The CDR3 protein is CASSLWRAVNYGYTF. The CDR3 DNA is TGTGCCAGCAGCTTATGGCGGGCGGTCAACTATGGCTACACCTTC.